A few counts support the clone carrying this TCR beta chain. Germline V lookup: CDR1 SNHLY, CDR2 FYNNEI. The CDR3 runs 11 residues. Losses at the gene ends were 8 bases for V and 7 bases for J; bases not matched to a gene: 4. This specimen comes from a study of early T cells in non-severe SARS-CoV-2 infection. TCRdb independently ran MiXCR on the 5' RACE reads; one entry per CDR3 protein. The sample consists of about 75,000 distinct CDR3 sequences, around 11% of them appearing once. The chain employs TRBV2 and TRBJ1-1; 7 bases fit TRBD1. The TCR was taken from an adult who was a healthcare worker with PCR-confirmed SARS-CoV-2 infection or an uninfected control (not recorded which). The sample here was whole blood, taken at baseline. For the CDR3, the DNA is TGTGCCAGCTCACGGGACAGTGAAGCTTTCTTT. Protein sequence: CASSRDSEAFF.